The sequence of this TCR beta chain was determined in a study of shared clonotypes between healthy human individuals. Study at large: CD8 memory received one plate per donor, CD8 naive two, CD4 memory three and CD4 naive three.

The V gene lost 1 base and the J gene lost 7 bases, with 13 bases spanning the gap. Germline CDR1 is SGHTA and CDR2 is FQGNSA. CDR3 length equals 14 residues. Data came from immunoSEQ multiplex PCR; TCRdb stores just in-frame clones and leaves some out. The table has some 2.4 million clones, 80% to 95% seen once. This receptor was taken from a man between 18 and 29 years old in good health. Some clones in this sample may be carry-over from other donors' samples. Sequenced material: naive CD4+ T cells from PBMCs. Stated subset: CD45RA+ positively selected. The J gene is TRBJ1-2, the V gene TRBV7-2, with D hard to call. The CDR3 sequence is CASSLGRATFGYTF. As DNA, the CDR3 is TGTGCCAGCAGCTTAGGACGGGCAACCTTTGGCTACACCTTC.